This note documents a single T cell receptor beta chain sequence. This entry comes from a study of PD-L1 blockade in urothelial cancer. Germline V gives CDR1 SGHNT, CDR2 YENEEA. This CDR3 contains 15 residues. V was shortened by 2 bases and J by 7 bases, with 14 bases between the two germline ends. Repertoires were generated with immunoSEQ multiplex PCR, while TCRdb's copy carries only in-frame clones and drops some. The table lists over 75,000 clones, roughly 90% of them singletons. Indicated time point: pretreatment peripheral blood. Source: PBMCs, taken around atezolizumab (anti-PD-L1) treatment. This TCR derives from a woman aged 80 or over with urothelial cancer. The chain couples TRBV11-3 to TRBJ2-2; D is unclear. The CDR3 DNA follows: TGTGCCAGCAGCTTAAATACGCTTCCCAGCGGGGAGCTGTTTTTT. Translating it yields CASSLNTLPSGELFF.